This T cell receptor (beta chain) was identified in a study of T-cell memory formation after mild COVID-19. Study-level findings and limits: Memory sampled before infection contained some responding clones, suggesting cross-reactive memory joined.

This clonotype was seen more than once but under ten times. No antigen is known for it. Trimming removed 2 bases at V and 3 bases at J, with 12 bases between. The CDR3 contains 15 residues. In germline, CDR1 is SGHTA, CDR2 FQGTGA. TCRdb reprocessed the 5' RACE reads with MiXCR, giving one entry per CDR3 protein. The sample lists 200,000 to 300,000 distinct CDR3 sequences, around 15% occurring once. Source material: PBMCs or a T cell subset sorted from them (not recorded which). The sequence derives from a man aged 18 to 29 who had mild COVID-19 (a few samples of this study predate the infection). Cell type and time point are not known. The rearrangement joins TRBV7-3 to TRBJ2-3; D is perhaps TRBD2 (6 bases). The CDR3 DNA sequence: TGTGCCAGCAGCTTAGCGGGGAAAGGGACAGATACGCAGTATTTT. It codes for CASSLAGKGTDTQYF.